Given below is one T cell receptor (beta chain) in context. Sequencing was performed with immunoSEQ multiplex PCR; in TCRdb, only in-frame clones are kept and a portion is missing. The table lists 40,000 or so clones, approximately 90% of them singletons, with 6% to 7.5% in the top ten. The data derive from a study of T cell changes during pregnancy in multiple sclerosis. This TCR was recovered from a female donor with multiple sclerosis, enrolled in a pregnancy study. The starting material was CD8+ T cells from peripheral blood mononuclear cells, obtained in the third trimester of pregnancy.

In DNA, the CDR3 is TGTGCCAGCAGCTTAGTGCCAGGGGGCTATGGCTACACCTTC. Translation: CASSLVPGGYGYTF. J is TRBJ1-2 and V is TRBV11-2; 7 bases map to TRBD1. V was pared by 1 base and J by 4 bases, with 3 bases of the junction left unmatched. The CDR3 covers 14 residues. Germline-derived CDR1 and CDR2 are SGHAT and FQNNGV.